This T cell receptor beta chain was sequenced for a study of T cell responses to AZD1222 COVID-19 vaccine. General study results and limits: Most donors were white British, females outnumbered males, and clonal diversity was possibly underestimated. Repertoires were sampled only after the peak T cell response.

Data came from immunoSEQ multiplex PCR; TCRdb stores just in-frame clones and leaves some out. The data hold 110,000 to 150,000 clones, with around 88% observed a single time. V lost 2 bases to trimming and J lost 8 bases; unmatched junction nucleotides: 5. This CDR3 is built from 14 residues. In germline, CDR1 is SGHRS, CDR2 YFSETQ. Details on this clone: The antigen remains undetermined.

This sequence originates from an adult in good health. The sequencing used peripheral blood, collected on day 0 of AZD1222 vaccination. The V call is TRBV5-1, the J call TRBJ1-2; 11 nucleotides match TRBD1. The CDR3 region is CASSFGQGARGYTF. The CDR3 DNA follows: TGCGCCAGCAGCTTTGGACAGGGGGCTAGAGGCTACACCTTC.